Below are 2 T cell receptor beta chains sequenced from a single sample in a study of blood T cell repertoires in COVID-19 (dated by TCRdb to about 2020). Libraries were prepared through the immunoSEQ multiplex PCR assay. TCRdb re-hosts the immuneACCESS table, in-frame sequences only. Its copies lack some clones; in the studies checked, an unresolved V gene accounts for under half of them, and the cause for the rest is not known. The sample profile shows about 95,000 clones; more than 70% of them were found once. Roughly a sixth of the sample comes from the top ten. The source material was peripheral blood. The receptors stem from a human donor in a cohort sampled during active COVID-19.

The DNA for the CDR3 is TGTGCCAGCAGTTTCAGGGGGGTCCCTGAAGCTTTCTTT. It encodes CASSFRGVPEAFF. This chain links TRBV6-5 with TRBJ1-1, with 7 bases matching TRBD1. The CDR3 has 13 amino acids. Trimming at V came to 4 bases and at J to 6 bases, leaving 5 bases not matched to a gene. Germline assignment: CDR1 MNHEY and CDR2 SVGAGI.

V gene TRBV24-1 combines with J gene TRBJ2-4; the D gene is possibly TRBD2 (6 bases). Germline V CDR1 and CDR2: KGHDR, SFDVKD. CDR3 length equals 11 residues. CDR3 loop: CVAVKGNIQYF. The CDR3 bases are TGTGTAGCGGTCAAGGGAAACATTCAGTACTTC.